Each of the 26 T cell receptor beta chains below was sequenced from the same sample in a study of blood T cells in healthy people across ages. Then a second PCR, running roughly 7 to 11 cycles, was carried out with a sample-barcoded 5' primer and a J-beta primer mix. TCRdb re-called the 5' RACE reads through MiXCR, storing one row per CDR3 protein. The sample has hundreds of thousands of distinct CDR3 sequences; about 34% are singletons. The material sequenced was blood. These receptors all come from a woman older than 75 in good health.

This clonotype has ten or more counts. The genes are TRBV11-1 and TRBJ2-7; D is unclear. V lost 2 bases, J lost 1 base, and 15 bases lay in between. The CDR3 has 16 amino acids. Germline CDR1 and CDR2: SGHAT and FQDESV (reference sequence). This CDR3 is CASSLQWRPPSYEQYF. The CDR3 DNA follows: TGTGCCAGCAGCTTACAATGGCGGCCTCCATCCTACGAGCAGTACTTC.

This clonotype was counted many times. The chain employs TRBV5-6 and TRBJ2-7, with 9 nucleotides matching TRBD1. The germline V gene encodes CDR1 SGHDT and CDR2 YYEEEE. Losses at the gene ends were 4 bases for V and 1 base for J; bases not matched to a gene: 9. This CDR3 has 16 residues. CDR3 in amino acids: CASSALRDRVSYEQYF. In DNA form, the CDR3 reads TGTGCCAGCAGCGCTCTCCGGGACAGGGTATCCTACGAGCAGTACTTC.

About this clonotype: A much larger clone lies one base from this, so it may be a read error. J is TRBJ2-4 and V is TRBV20-1; D is unresolved. There are 14 residues in the CDR3. V lost 3 bases, J lost 2 bases, and 11 bases lay in between. CDR1 is DFQATT, CDR2 SNEGSKA, per germline (reference sequence). DNA of the CDR3: TGCAGTGCTAGTAGTGTGCGAACCAAAAACATTCAGTACTTC. Translated: CSASSVRTKNIQYF.

This clonotype was detected many times. The chain carries TRBV6-5 and TRBJ2-5; D is unresolved. V was trimmed by 6 bases and J by 0 bases, leaving 17 bases between them. CDR3 size: 16 residues. Germline V gene lookup returns CDR1 MNHEY and CDR2 SVGAGI. This CDR3 is CASSKSTNLYQETQYF. CDR3 bases: TGTGCCAGCAGCAAATCGACCAACTTGTACCAAGAGACCCAGTACTTC.

V usage is TRBV24-1 and J usage is TRBJ2-5, with D possibly TRBD1 on 5 matching bases. The CDR3 consists of 15 residues. V was pared by 9 bases and J by 11 bases, with 27 bases between. Germline CDR1 is KGHDR and CDR2 is SFDVKD. CDR3 amino acids: CATCWGRPNYNEQYF. CDR3 bases: TGTGCCACCTGCTGGGGCAGGCCGAACTACAATGAGCAGTACTTC.

This chain links TRBV5-6 with TRBJ1-2; 8 nucleotides line up with TRBD1. CDR3 length equals 15 residues. Germline V gene lookup returns CDR1 SGHDT and CDR2 YYEEEE. With 0 bases clipped from V and 4 bases from J, the junction kept 5 bases outside the gene matches. CDR3 DNA: TGTGCCAGCAGCTTGGGCCAGGGGGCTTGCTATGGCTACACCTTC. Its translation: CASSLGQGACYGYTF.

This clonotype occurred many times. V and J are TRBV7-2 and TRBJ2-5, with 9 nucleotides matching TRBD2. The junction had 6 bases not matched to a gene; V was cut back by 3 bases and J by 4 bases. Germline V lookup: CDR1 SGHTA, CDR2 FQGNSA. The CDR3 extends over 15 amino acids. CDR3 in DNA: TGTGCCAGCAGCTTTGTAGCAGCGGGGGGAGAGACCCAGTACTTC. Encoded protein: CASSFVAAGGETQYF.

The chain employs TRBV20-1 and TRBJ1-5, with 10 bases identical to TRBD1. The CDR3 is made up of 13 amino acids. CDR1 is DFQATT, CDR2 SNEGSKA, per germline (reference sequence). Losses at the gene ends were 6 bases for V and 7 bases for J; bases not matched to a gene: 6. The chain's CDR3 is CSAPGQGPQPQHF. The CDR3 coding sequence is TGCAGTGCACCGGGACAGGGGCCCCAGCCCCAGCATTTT.

This clonotype was detected only once. This sequence joins TRBV7-3 and TRBJ2-4; either TRBD1 or TRBD2 may supply D (5 bases each). The better agreement between TRBJ2-7 and the DNA end casts doubt on the J call. From germline, CDR1 is SGHTA and CDR2 FQGTGA. CDR3 length: 13 amino acids. The CDR3 loop is CASSPWDGYEQYF. CDR3 coding DNA: TGTGCCAGCAGCCCCTGGGACGGGTACGAGCAGTACTTC.

This clonotype has more than one count but fewer than ten. This rearrangement joins TRBV30 to TRBJ2-1; no firm D call. Per germline, CDR1 GTSNPN and CDR2 SVGIG (reference sequence). Trimming cost V 1 base and J 0 bases, with 10 bases left between them. The CDR3 totals 15 residues. CDR3 DNA sequence: TGTGCCTGGAGTGCCCTGCAGAGCTCCTACAATGAGCAGTTCTTC. It encodes CAWSALQSSYNEQFF. The full variable domain, completed using reference TRBV30 and TRBJ2-1, is SQTIHQWPATLVQPVGSPLSLECTVEGTSNPNLYWYRQAAGRGLQLLFYSVGIGQISSEVPQNLSASRPQDRQFILSSKKLLLSDSGFYLCAWSALQSSYNEQFFGPGTRLTVL.

As for this clonotype: Being one base from a much bigger clone, this may be a read error. Because it lacks the conserved phenylalanine or tryptophan at the end, this CDR3 is likely a read error. This chain connects TRBV9 to TRBJ2-1; 10 bases match TRBD1. The CDR3 runs to 15 residues. Trimming took 0 bases from V and 7 from J; bases not matched to a gene: 4. The germline V gene has CDR1 SGDLS and CDR2 YYNGEE. The CDR3 DNA reads TGTGCCAGCAGCGTAGAGGGACAGGGGTGGAATGAGCAGTTCGTC. This translates into CASSVEGQGWNEQFV.

The V call is TRBV29-1, the J call TRBJ2-7; D possibly corresponds to TRBD2 (5 bases). The J call may be incorrect, as the DNA end agrees better with TRBJ2-4. Germline assignment: CDR1 SQVTM and CDR2 ANQGSEA. There are 12 residues in the CDR3. CDR3 nucleotide sequence: TGCAGCGTTGATGAGAGCGGAAACATTCAGTACTTC. It specifies CSVDESGNIQYF.

This clonotype was seen ten or more times. A much larger clone differs by one base, so this may be a read error. The V call is TRBV12-3 or TRBV12-4, the J call TRBJ2-1, with 9 bases identical to TRBD1. The trim removed 7 bases at V and 7 bases at J, leaving 11 bases unmatched. The CDR3 is 15 amino acids. CDR3 sequence (DNA): TGTGCCAGCACCGTGGGACAGGGTAGTTGGAATGAGCAGTTCTTC. Encoded protein: CASTVGQGSWNEQFF.

This clonotype was counted at least ten times. The gene calls are TRBV7-6 and TRBJ2-3; 11 positions agree with TRBD2. V gave up 3 bases and J gave up 4 bases; unmatched junction bases: 6. Looked up from germline, CDR1 is SGHVS and CDR2 is FNYEAQ. This CDR3 is 16 amino acids long. CDR3 residues: CASSFTTSGGPDTQYF. CDR3 DNA sequence: TGTGCCAGCAGCTTCACTACTAGCGGGGGCCCAGATACGCAGTATTTT.

Details on this clonotype: One end of the junction does not line up with germline, which may come from a read error. The genes are TRBV6-2 or TRBV6-3 and TRBJ2-1; 7 nucleotides match TRBD2. The J call may be mistaken, given a closer DNA end match to TRBJ2-7. Germline assignment: CDR1 MNHEY and CDR2 SVGEGT. The CDR3 runs 14 residues. The CDR3 DNA is TGTACCAGGTGCGGGGGACGCTCCTACAATGAGCAGTACTTC. This codes for CTRCGGRSYNEQYF.

The chain employs TRBV28 and TRBJ2-4; 8 nucleotides line up with TRBD1. The J call is in doubt because the DNA end fits TRBJ2-5 better. The V gene's germline CDR1 is MDHEN and CDR2 SYDVKM. This CDR3 region has 15 residues. The CDR3 nucleotides are TGTGCCAGCAGTGACGGGACAGGAATCCAAGAGACCCAGTACTTC. It encodes CASSDGTGIQETQYF.

At least ten counts were recorded for this clonotype. This chain uses TRBV28 with TRBJ2-5; D is ambiguous. This CDR3 contains 13 residues. The V gene's germline CDR1 is MDHEN and CDR2 SYDVKM. Trimming removed 2 bases at V and 1 base at J, with 5 bases between. CDR3 DNA sequence: TGTGCCAGCAGTTTACTGGCCCAAGAGACCCAGTACTTC. This encodes CASSLLAQETQYF.

The table lists this clonotype with a few counts. This chain joins TRBV28 and TRBJ2-7; possibly TRBD1 for D (6 bases). Trimming removed 5 bases from V and 3 bases from J, with 17 bases in between. CDR3 length: 15 amino acids. Germline loops: CDR1 MDHEN, CDR2 SYDVKM. The CDR3: CASSGSQGLVYEQYF. CDR3 bases: TGTGCCAGCAGTGGGTCACAGGGTTTAGTCTACGAGCAGTACTTC.

Points on this clonotype: Its ends do not fully match the called genes, so a read error is possible. The chain joins TRBV5-1 to TRBJ2-7; TRBD1 matches 8 bases. This CDR3 region has 16 residues. Germline V gives CDR1 SGHRS, CDR2 YFSETQ. The CDR3 sequence is CASSLGQGALHYEQYF. The DNA of the CDR3 is TGCGCCAGCAGTTTGGGCCAGGGGGCTTTACACTACGAGCAGTACTTC.

Worth noting for this clonotype: A much larger clone sits a single nucleotide away, making a read error possible. The rearrangement links TRBV9 to TRBJ2-1; 9 bases match TRBD2. The better agreement between TRBJ2-7 and the DNA end casts doubt on the J call. CDR1 and CDR2 from the germline V gene are SGDLS and YYNGEE. This CDR3 is 15 amino acids long. CDR3 sequence reads: CASSVEAGGYNEQYF. The CDR3 DNA reads as TGTGCCAGCAGCGTAGAAGCGGGGGGTTACAATGAGCAGTACTTC.

With respect to this clonotype: At one end the junction does not follow the germline gene, possibly because of a read error. This chain connects TRBV28 to TRBJ2-7, with D possibly being TRBD1 (5 bases). The CDR3 totals 14 residues. Germline V gene data show CDR1 as MDHEN and CDR2 as SYDVKM. The CDR3 coding sequence is TGTGCCAGCAGTCCACAGGAGAGCTCCTACGCGCAGTACTTC. Its translation: CASSPQESSYAQYF.

This clonotype was seen repeatedly, ten times or more. This chain connects TRBV6-6 to TRBJ2-4; 7 bases are shared with TRBD1. Losses at the gene ends were 4 bases for V and 6 bases for J; bases not matched to a gene: 9. This CDR3 spans 15 amino acids. CDR1 and CDR2 from the germline V gene are MNHNY and SVGAGI (reference sequence). The CDR3 bases are TGTGCCAGCAGTTGGGACAGCCTAGGAGGAAACATTCAGTACTTC. Translating it yields CASSWDSLGGNIQYF.

This clonotype was counted ten times or more. J is TRBJ2-7 and V is TRBV3-1, with TRBD1 matching 7 bases. There are 15 residues in the CDR3. Looked up from germline, CDR1 is LGHDT and CDR2 is YNNKEL (reference sequence). The ends lost 1 base at V and 2 bases at J; junction bases unmatched: 5. CDR3 residues: CASSQGTGGTYEQYF. The CDR3, as DNA: TGTGCCAGCAGCCAAGGGACAGGCGGCACCTACGAGCAGTACTTC.

The chain has TRBV12-3 or TRBV12-4 and TRBJ2-3; D is tentatively TRBD1 or TRBD2 (5 bases each). V was pared by 6 bases and J by 13 bases, with 23 bases between. This CDR3 has 14 amino acids. The CDR3 DNA reads TGTGCCAGCAGAACGACGGGTGGGGGAGATATGGAGTATTTT. Translation: CASRTTGGGDMEYF.

In its sample, this clonotype was seen many times. This chain uses TRBV29-1 with TRBJ2-7; no clear D gene. Trimming stripped 7 bases from V and 0 bases from J, with 13 bases between. Germline CDR1 SQVTM, CDR2 ANQGSEA. This CDR3 is 13 amino acids long. The CDR3 sequence: CSATGIASYEQYF. The CDR3 region has the DNA TGCAGCGCTACGGGTATTGCCTCCTACGAGCAGTACTTC.

This clonotype turned up a few times. The gene calls are TRBV20-1 and TRBJ2-1, with 8 nucleotides matching TRBD2. Germline V gene sequence: CDR1 DFQATT, CDR2 SNEGSKA (reference sequence). V lost 1 base to trimming and J lost 9 bases; unmatched junction nucleotides: 5. CDR3 length: 13 amino acids. The CDR3 DNA is TGCAGTGCTAGAGCCCCTCTAGCGGGTGAGCAGTTCTTC. Translation: CSARAPLAGEQFF.